Detailed here is one T cell receptor (beta chain). Its cognate antigen is unknown. TCRdb's table, derived via immunoSEQ multiplex PCR, lists solely in-frame clones and lacks some. The data show 50,000 to 60,000 clones, with 90% to 95% seen just once and about 3% held by the top ten. On the day of bone marrow donation, the related graft donor provided peripheral blood. The data stem from a study of T cells after posttransplantation cyclophosphamide. Study-wide points: Recipient CMV seropositivity and CMV reactivation strongly tracked TRB clonality. Donor-recipient repertoire similarity was low at 1-2 months, rising over year one. Skin or GI-infiltrating T cells shared few TRB sequences with blood.

The TCR sequence derives from a young woman in good health and a related stem cell transplant donor. Material for sequencing was PBMCs.

In nucleotides, the CDR3 is TGTGCCATCAGTGAGTCGAGGTGGAGCACTGAAGCTTTCTTT. Protein product: CAISESRWSTEAFF. The J gene is TRBJ1-1, the V gene TRBV10-3, with D unresolved. The CDR3 is 14 residues long. Germline CDR1 and CDR2: ENHRY and SYGVKD. Deletions cut 0 bases from V and 4 bases from J, with 9 bases between.